This T cell receptor (beta chain) stems from a study of long-term antiretroviral therapy in people with HIV. An immunoSEQ assay, version v3.0, was performed at survey level. Sequencing targeted roughly 35,000-55,000 T-cell genomes per sample. Assay used: immunoSEQ multiplex PCR; TCRdb lists only in-frame clones, some missing. The data contain tens of thousands of clones, over 65% of them singletons. Specimen: unsorted PBMCs, collected roughly 5.9 years after starting antiretroviral therapy. The receptor's source is a man aged 25-45 years with HIV.

The CDR3 region is CASSDPNQPQHF. CDR3 coding DNA: TGTGCCAGCAGCGACCCGAATCAGCCCCAGCATTTT. The rearrangement joins TRBV7-2 to TRBJ1-5, with D uncertain. CDR1 and CDR2 from the germline V gene are SGHTA and FQGNSA. This CDR3 is 12 amino acids long. The V gene lost 5 bases and the J gene lost 4 bases, with 6 bases spanning the gap. Supplemented by reference TRBV7-2 and TRBJ1-5, the full variable domain reads GAGVSQSPSNKVTEKGKDVELRCDPISGHTALYWYRQSLGQGLEFLIYFQGNSAPDKSGLPSDRFSAERTGGSVSTLTIQRTQQEDSAVYLCASSDPNQPQHFGDGTRLSIL.